The 6 T cell receptor beta chains below come from one sample, sequenced in a study of T cells in Graves' hyperthyroidism and ophthalmopathy. The CDR3 regions of TCR beta were amplified from RNA transcripts. Using the HTBI primer set, a first-round RT-PCR was run on the TCR CDR3. One entry per CDR3 protein results from TCRdb running MiXCR on the multiplex PCR reads. Found here are a few hundred thousand distinct CDR3 sequences, approximately 15% of them singletons; the top ten hold around a fifth. Sequences were obtained from blood. Receptor source: a woman in her twenties or thirties with Graves' ophthalmopathy.

This clonotype was detected ten times or more. This chain links TRBV12-3 or TRBV12-4 with TRBJ1-3; D may be TRBD1 (5 bases). Trimming removed 8 bases at V and 5 bases at J, with 19 bases between. The CDR3 sequence is 15 residues long. The DNA of the CDR3 is TGTGCCAGCGGGGGGGACCTCGATGATAGAAACACCATATATTTT. Its translation: CASGGDLDDRNTIYF.

This clonotype was detected ten times or more. The genes are TRBV15 and TRBJ2-2; D is unclear. This CDR3 is 12 amino acids long. V was clipped by 8 bases and J by 7 bases, with 11 bases between them. Per the germline V gene, CDR1 is LNHNV and CDR2 is YYDKDF (reference sequence). CDR3 residues: CATETSNGELFF. In DNA form, the CDR3 reads TGTGCCACCGAGACTTCCAACGGGGAGCTGTTTTTT.

This clonotype showed up many times. The gene calls are TRBV24-1 and TRBJ2-3; 8 positions agree with TRBD1. CDR1 and CDR2 (germline): KGHDR, SFDVKD. With V trimmed by 2 bases and J by 0 bases, 6 bases remained unmatched. CDR3 length: 17 residues. The CDR3 loop is CATSDSGWTGSTDTQYF. In DNA form, the CDR3 reads TGTGCCACCAGTGATTCTGGGTGGACAGGGAGCACAGATACGCAGTATTTT.

This clonotype was observed at least ten times. CDR3 residues: CASSLVLSGAASNEQFF. The DNA for the CDR3 is TGTGCCAGCAGCTTAGTTTTGTCAGGGGCTGCGTCCAATGAGCAGTTCTTC. The J gene is TRBJ2-1, the V gene TRBV7-3; TRBD1 might be the D (6 bases). CDR1 and CDR2 from the germline V gene are SGHTA and FQGTGA. The ends were cut back, 2 bases at V and 6 bases at J, with 20 bases in the middle. CDR3 length: 17 amino acids.

This clonotype showed up many times. The chain joins TRBV27 to TRBJ2-3, with 7 bases lining up with TRBD1. CDR1 and CDR2 from the germline V gene are MNHEY and SMNVEV (reference sequence). Trimming took 5 bases from V and 2 from J; bases not matched to a gene: 10. CDR3 length: 16 amino acids. The CDR3 DNA reads as TGTGCCAGCAGTACCTGGGGACAGATAAACACAGATACGCAGTATTTT. It encodes CASSTWGQINTDTQYF.

In its sample, this clonotype was seen many times. As DNA, the CDR3 is TGTGCCAGCAGCTTGGAGGGCAGGGGTGACAATCAGCCCCAGCATTTT. This sequence encodes CASSLEGRGDNQPQHF. V usage is TRBV5-6 and J usage is TRBJ1-5, with D possibly TRBD1 on 6 matching bases. The germline V gene has CDR1 SGHDT and CDR2 YYEEEE. This CDR3 has 16 amino acids. Trimming stripped 0 bases from V and 3 bases from J, with 13 bases between.